The T cell receptor (beta chain) described here comes from a study of blood T cell repertoires in COVID-19. Study context: COVID-19 samples collected from the United States, Italy and Spain covered acute and convalescent phases.

In the original workflow: Reference gene primers were amplified, and this amplification served to estimate nucleated cell counts. Clones were read by immunoSEQ multiplex PCR, and TCRdb kept only the in-frame ones, dropping some. V and J calls and clone size are given by that table; D and trimming were obtained from the DNA. The sample holds 70,000 to 80,000 clones, about 93% seen once. Sequencing was done on a sample of peripheral blood. The receptor was derived from a human donor in a cohort sampled during active COVID-19.

The CDR3 loop reads CASSKVLLAGGPGAYEQYF. The DNA of the CDR3 is TGTGCCAGCAGCAAAGTTTTGCTAGCGGGGGGTCCGGGGGCCTACGAGCAGTACTTC. The V gene is TRBV21-1, the J gene TRBJ2-7; TRBD2 is taken as the D call from the table, unchecked against the DNA. TRBV21-1 is a pseudogene segment. The CDR3 is 19 residues long.